Shown below are 23 T cell receptor beta chains from a single sample sequenced in a study of cytomegalovirus exposure and HLA in healthy donors. PCR used 60 Vbeta primers and 13 Jbeta primers. TCRdb's copy holds only in-frame clones and misses some; the assay was immunoSEQ multiplex PCR. The sample yields about 180,000 clones, over 80% seen once. Sequenced sample: PBMCs. The source is a boy aged 2 to 10 in good health and CMV-seronegative.

The chain is built from TRBV27 and TRBJ1-2; TRBD1 aligns across 7 bases. The ends lost 5 bases at V and 6 bases at J; junction bases unmatched: 9. Germline CDR1 is MNHEY and CDR2 is SMNVEV (reference sequence). This CDR3 region has 14 residues. The DNA for the CDR3 is TGTGCCAGCAGTGTCTCGGGACAGCTTGATGGCTACACCTTC. Amino acids: CASSVSGQLDGYTF.

This clone was found once. The rearrangement links TRBV27 to TRBJ1-4; tentative D call: TRBD1 (5 bases). With 0 bases removed from V and 3 bases from J, the gap between germline ends came to 5 bases. The CDR3 is 14 residues long. CDR1 and CDR2 (germline): MNHEY, SMNVEV (reference sequence). The CDR3: CASSLSGANEKLFF. Written as DNA, the CDR3 is TGTGCCAGCAGTTTATCAGGGGCTAATGAAAAACTGTTTTTT. Full variable domain (remainder filled in from reference TRBV27 and TRBJ1-4): EAQVTQNPRYLITVTGKKLTVTCSQNMNHEYMSWYRQDPGLGLRQIYYSMNVEVTDKGDVPEGYKVSRKEKRNFPLILESPSPNQTSLYFCASSLSGANEKLFFGSGTQLSVL.

The genes are TRBV10-1 and TRBJ2-3; TRBD2 matches at 11 bases. The germline V gene encodes CDR1 WNHNN and CDR2 SYGVQD (reference sequence). The CDR3 runs 16 residues. V lost 6 bases, J lost 6 bases, and 11 bases stayed unmatched. CDR3 protein: CASSGELAGVGDTQYF. DNA for the CDR3: TGCGCCAGCAGCGGAGAACTAGCGGGGGTTGGGGATACGCAGTATTTT.

The chain joins TRBV4-3 to TRBJ1-5, with 9 bases identical to TRBD1. The length of the CDR3 is 13 residues. Trimming at V came to 8 bases and at J to 5 bases, leaving 4 bases not matched to a gene. CDR1 and CDR2 (germline): LGHNA, YSLEER. The chain's CDR3 is CASWDREYQPQHF. The DNA for the CDR3 is TGCGCCAGCTGGGACAGGGAGTATCAGCCCCAGCATTTT.

V and J are TRBV4-3 and TRBJ1-4, with D hard to call. The germline V gene has CDR1 LGHNA and CDR2 YSLEER. V lost 1 base, J lost 0 bases, and 12 bases lay in between. The CDR3 length is 17 residues. For the CDR3, the DNA is TGCGCCAGCAGCCAAGCCCTCTATGAGGCAACTAATGAAAAACTGTTTTTT. It translates to CASSQALYEATNEKLFF.

The chain employs TRBV30 and TRBJ1-1, with D perhaps TRBD1 (5 bases). V was cut by 8 bases and J by 5 bases, with 12 bases left in between. The CDR3 has 11 amino acids. Germline V gene sequence: CDR1 GTSNPN, CDR2 SVGIG (reference sequence). CDR3 coding DNA: TGTGCCAGCAGGGAGGGGACTGAAGCTTTCTTT. It codes for CASREGTEAFF.

This clone was picked up a small number of times. V and J are TRBV5-1 and TRBJ2-1, with 10 nucleotides matching TRBD1. The germline V gene encodes CDR1 SGHRS and CDR2 YFSETQ. The CDR3 sequence is 16 residues long. Losses at the gene ends were 4 bases for V and 2 bases for J; bases not matched to a gene: 6. CDR3 bases: TGCGCCAGCAGCCCAAGGACAGGGGGTACCTACAATGAGCAGTTCTTC. It translates to CASSPRTGGTYNEQFF.

The rearrangement uses TRBV27 and TRBJ1-2, with 11 positions matching TRBD1. The V gene's germline CDR1 is MNHEY and CDR2 SMNVEV (reference sequence). V shed 5 bases, J shed 8 bases, and the junction held 4 bases outside the gene matches. This CDR3 is built from 13 residues. The CDR3 sequence: CASSQGQGEGYTF. CDR3 coding DNA: TGTGCCAGCAGTCAGGGACAGGGGGAGGGCTACACCTTC.

This chain links TRBV29-1 with TRBJ2-3, with TRBD2 matching over 7 bases. The CDR3 runs 13 residues. CDR1 and CDR2 (germline): SQVTM, ANQGSEA. Trimming at V came to 2 bases and at J to 6 bases, leaving 5 bases not matched to a gene. The CDR3 nucleotides read TGCAGCGTTGAAACTAGCGTCACCGATACGCAGTATTTT. Translated, it gives CSVETSVTDTQYF.

The chain has TRBV5-1 and TRBJ1-6, with D uncertain. The germline CDR1 and CDR2 sequences are SGHRS and YFSETQ. Trimming cost V 0 bases and J 9 bases, with 10 bases left between them. The CDR3 has 14 amino acids. The CDR3 coding sequence is TGCGCCAGCAGCTTGGAGACCCCGGGTTCACCCCTCCACTTT. Translated: CASSLETPGSPLHF.

V and J are TRBV4-3 and TRBJ2-2, with a weak D call TRBD1 (6 bases). V dropped 0 bases and J dropped 4 bases, with 15 bases sitting between them. The CDR3 is 17 residues long. The V gene's germline CDR1 is LGHNA and CDR2 YSLEER. CDR3: CASSQDLPYRVTGELFF. CDR3 bases: TGCGCCAGCAGCCAAGATCTTCCCTACAGGGTCACCGGGGAGCTGTTTTTT.

The CDR3 spells CASSLTGSKYDGYTF. The CDR3 coding sequence is TGTGCCAGCAGTTTGACAGGGTCCAAGTACGATGGCTACACCTTC. V usage is TRBV6-5 and J usage is TRBJ1-2; 7 bases are shared with TRBD1. The CDR3 is 15 amino acids. V was clipped by 4 bases and J by 6 bases; unmatched bases: 11. The germline gives CDR1 MNHEY, CDR2 SVGAGI.

The gene calls are TRBV7-2 and TRBJ2-2; 7 bases align to TRBD2. Germline V gives CDR1 SGHTA, CDR2 FQGNSA. Losses at the gene ends were 4 bases for V and 6 bases for J; bases not matched to a gene: 5. CDR3 length: 14 amino acids. CDR3 nucleotide sequence: TGTGCCAGCAGCTCGAAAACTAGCGCCGGGGAGCTGTTTTTT. It is translated as CASSSKTSAGELFF.

The chain employs TRBV27 and TRBJ2-7; 8 nucleotides match TRBD2. J gave up 2 bases and V 5 bases, and 14 bases lay outside the gene matches. The CDR3 length is 17 residues. Germline V lookup: CDR1 MNHEY, CDR2 SMNVEV (reference sequence). The CDR3 sequence: CASSPYQSGTRPYEQYF. DNA of the CDR3: TGTGCCAGCAGTCCCTACCAATCCGGGACTAGACCCTACGAGCAGTACTTC.

The chain has TRBV30 and TRBJ1-5; 10 bases are shared with TRBD1. V lost 3 bases and J lost 4; bases outside the gene matches: 3. CDR1 and CDR2 (germline): GTSNPN, SVGIG (reference sequence). CDR3 size: 14 residues. CDR3 sequence (DNA): TGTGCCTGGAGGGGACAGGGGCAGAATCAGCCCCAGCATTTT. Its protein is CAWRGQGQNQPQHF.

J is TRBJ2-2 and V is TRBV9; tentatively, D is TRBD2 (5 bases). The V gene's germline CDR1 is SGDLS and CDR2 YYNGEE. V was shortened by 0 bases and J by 4 bases, with 7 bases between the two germline ends. This CDR3 is built from 14 residues. The CDR3 bases are TGTGCCAGCAGCGTAGTAAGCGGCACCGGGGAGCTGTTTTTT. Amino acids: CASSVVSGTGELFF. Combining the CDR3 with reference TRBV9 and TRBJ2-2 gives the whole variable domain DSGVTQTPKHLITATGQRVTLRCSPRSGDLSVYWYQQSLDQGLQFLIQYYNGEERAKGNILERFSAQQFPDLHSELNLSSLELGDSALYFCASSVVSGTGELFFGEGSRLTVL.

CDR3 residues: CASSIAGRTYNEQFF. CDR3 DNA sequence: TGTGCCAGTAGTATAGCCGGGAGGACCTACAATGAGCAGTTCTTC. This chain joins TRBV19 and TRBJ2-1; 7 bases match TRBD2. With 1 base clipped from V and 2 bases from J, the junction kept 2 bases outside the gene matches. Germline loops: CDR1 LNHDA, CDR2 SQIVND (reference sequence). The CDR3 is 15 amino acids. The full variable domain, rest sourced from reference TRBV19 and TRBJ2-1, is DGGITQSPKYLFRKEGQNVTLSCEQNLNHDAMYWYRQDPGQGLRLIYYSQIVNDFQKGDIAEGYSVSREKKESFPLTVTSAQKNPTAFYLCASSIAGRTYNEQFFGPGTRLTVL.

The V call is TRBV5-4, the J call TRBJ1-1, with 11 bases that match TRBD1. The V and J ends lost 0 bases and 2 bases, in that order; junction bases with no gene match: 3. Germline-derived CDR1 and CDR2 are SGHNT and YYREEE (reference sequence). The CDR3 consists of 16 residues. Here the CDR3 reads CASSLGGQGANTEAFF. CDR3 nucleotides: TGTGCCAGCAGCTTGGGTGGACAGGGGGCAAACACTGAAGCTTTCTTT.

This chain connects TRBV19 to TRBJ1-1, with a weak D call TRBD1 (5 bases). The ends were cut back, 3 bases at V and 1 base at J, with 9 bases in the middle. CDR1 and CDR2 (germline): LNHDA, SQIVND (reference sequence). This CDR3 spans 14 amino acids. CDR3 DNA: TGTGCCAGTAGTATCCAAACAGGGAACACTGAAGCTTTCTTT. Amino acids: CASSIQTGNTEAFF.

The rearrangement uses TRBV15 and TRBJ2-7; 8 bases agree with TRBD1. The CDR3 loop spans 14 amino acids. In germline, CDR1 is LNHNV, CDR2 YYDKDF (reference sequence). V dropped 1 base and J dropped 6; count of bases not matched to a gene: 5. The DNA for the CDR3 is TGTGCCACCAGCAGAGGGGACAGGTTATTCGAGCAGTACTTC. Translation gives CATSRGDRLFEQYF. The whole variable domain, filled in from reference TRBV15 and TRBJ2-7, reads DAMVIQNPRYQVTQFGKPVTLSCSQTLNHNVMYWYQQKSSQAPKLLFHYYDKDFNNEADTPDNFQSRRPNTSFCFLDIRSPGLGDTAMYLCATSRGDRLFEQYFGPGTRLTVT.

This clone was counted only a few times. V usage is TRBV29-1 and J usage is TRBJ1-1; D call uncertain. CDR1 is SQVTM, CDR2 ANQGSEA, per germline. This CDR3 spans 12 amino acids. Trimming shortened V by 0 bases and J by 5 bases, and 7 bases separated the two germline ends. The CDR3 is CSVEDRLTEAFF. For the CDR3, the DNA is TGCAGCGTTGAAGATCGCCTAACTGAAGCTTTCTTT.

This sequence joins TRBV14 and TRBJ1-3; no firm D call. V was clipped by 6 bases and J by 3 bases, with 12 bases between them. Germline CDR1 SGHDN, CDR2 FVKESK. This CDR3 is 14 amino acids long. CDR3 in DNA: TGTGCCAGCAGACCCCGACAATTTGGAAACACCATATATTTT. Protein sequence: CASRPRQFGNTIYF.

This clone was seen a handful of times. The chain is built from TRBV27 and TRBJ2-1; D possibly corresponds to TRBD1 (6 bases). CDR3 size: 15 residues. Trimming removed 3 bases from V and 5 bases from J, with 14 bases in between. Looked up from germline, CDR1 is MNHEY and CDR2 is SMNVEV (reference sequence). The CDR3 spells CASSFFAGVNNEQFF. The CDR3 DNA reads as TGTGCCAGCAGTTTTTTTGCAGGGGTGAACAATGAGCAGTTCTTC.